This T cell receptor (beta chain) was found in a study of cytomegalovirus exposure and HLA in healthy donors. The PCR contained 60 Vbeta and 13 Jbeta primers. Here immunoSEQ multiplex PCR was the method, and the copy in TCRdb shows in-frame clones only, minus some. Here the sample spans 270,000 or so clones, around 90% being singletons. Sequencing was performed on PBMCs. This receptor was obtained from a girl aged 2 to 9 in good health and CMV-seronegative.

The CDR3 spells CAWTPRWRDYNEQFF. CDR3 in DNA: TGTGCCTGGACCCCGAGGTGGAGGGACTACAATGAGCAGTTCTTC. The V call is TRBV30, the J call TRBJ2-1, with a possible D match to TRBD2 (6 bases). This CDR3 is 15 amino acids long. V lost 4 bases and J 3 bases, leaving 16 bases between the germline ends. Germline V lookup: CDR1 GTSNPN, CDR2 SVGIG (reference sequence).